Each of the 4 T cell receptor beta chains below was sequenced from the same sample in a study of T cell responses to AZD1222 COVID-19 vaccine. Libraries were prepared by immunoSEQ multiplex PCR; TCRdb keeps only in-frame clonotypes and omits some of them. Among roughly 80,000 clones, over 80% were seen once, and the ten largest hold 4.5% to 5.5%. Sample: peripheral blood, taken on day 0 of MenACWY control vaccination. The source is an adult in good health.

The V and J genes are TRBV6-1 and TRBJ2-7; maybe TRBD1 (6 bases). The germline gives CDR1 MNHNS, CDR2 SASEGT. The V gene lost 3 bases and the J gene lost 3 bases, with 9 bases spanning the gap. The CDR3 loop spans 13 amino acids. Here the CDR3 DNA reads TGTGCCAGCAGTGAGGCAGGGGACTACGAGCAGTACTTC. This sequence encodes CASSEAGDYEQYF.

This clone was counted once. J is TRBJ2-3 and V is TRBV5-6, with 7 bases matching TRBD2. The length of the CDR3 is 15 residues. The germline V gene has CDR1 SGHDT and CDR2 YYEEEE. Trimming cost V 0 bases and J 2 bases; bases outside gene matches: 3. Written as DNA, the CDR3 is TGTGCCAGCAGCTTGGCTAGCGGACTCACAGATACGCAGTATTTT. This translates into CASSLASGLTDTQYF.

This clone has just a few counts. The chain joins TRBV4-1 to TRBJ2-1; D might be TRBD1 (5 bases). This CDR3 is 17 amino acids long. Germline V gene lookup returns CDR1 MGHRA and CDR2 YSYEKL. Trimming removed 4 bases from V and 3 bases from J, with 19 bases in between. The CDR3 reads CASSPQVPRDGYNEQFF. CDR3 nucleotides: TGCGCCAGCAGCCCACAGGTTCCCAGAGATGGCTACAATGAGCAGTTCTTC.

This chain joins TRBV19 and TRBJ1-5; perhaps TRBD1 as D (6 bases). Trimming left V 8 bases short and J 0 bases short, with 14 bases between. The CDR3 has 15 residues. Germline CDR1 reads LNHDA; CDR2 reads SQIVND (reference sequence). DNA of the CDR3: TGTGCCAGTTGTACAGGGCTCAGTAGCAATCAGCCCCAGCATTTT. Residues: CASCTGLSSNQPQHF.